This TCR beta chain stems from a study of T cell repertoires in cytomegalovirus infection. The wider study: Both recently identified HLA-C-restricted and well-studied HLA-B-restricted CMV epitopes were used in the study. Indications of both CMV infection and matching HLA type were provided by public TCR beta signatures. Study-wide results and limits: Frequencies of public TCR beta families were cumulated, and this identified carriers of CMV plus the relevant HLA. Dominating the ex vivo response were HLA-C-restricted CMV-specific TCR beta clonotypes.

As for this clonotype: Its specificity is not known.

TCRdb re-called the reads with MiXCR, one entry per CDR3 protein. The table shows some 350,000 distinct CDR3 sequences, with approximately 30% occurring only once. Trimming stripped 1 base from V and 0 bases from J, with 13 bases between. CDR3 length: 17 residues. The source material was cultured PBMCs, sampled from culture after CMV antigen stimulation. The V and J genes are TRBV12-3 or TRBV12-4 and TRBJ1-5; D might be TRBD1 (6 bases). The receptor's source is a human donor in good health (CMV status not recorded). Some clones in this sample may be carry-over from other donors' samples. CDR3 nucleotide sequence: TGTGCCAGCAGTTTAGTGATAGGGGGTTATAGCAATCAGCCCCAGCATTTT. As protein: CASSLVIGGYSNQPQHF.